This T cell receptor beta chain was sequenced in a study of CD8 T cells in ankylosing spondylitis. Whole-study results and caveats: Ankylosing spondylitis blood appeared to be characterized by a TCR beta motif of eight highly homologous variants.

One entry per CDR3 protein results from TCRdb running MiXCR on the 5' RACE reads. Of more than 400,000 distinct CDR3 sequences detected, approximately 5% appear once; the ten largest clones hold around 3.6%. V lost 0 bases and J lost 2, with 9 bases in between. Per germline, CDR1 SGHTA and CDR2 FQGNSA. The CDR3 spans 15 residues. In its sample, this clonotype was seen many times. Its antigen is unknown. Sequencing was done on a sample of blood, either unsorted or a sorted T cell fraction (not recorded which). The rearrangement links TRBV7-2 to TRBJ2-3; D unresolved. This sequence was found in a male donor with ankylosing spondylitis. CDR3 amino acids: CASSLASLLTDTQYF. The CDR3 DNA is TGTGCCAGCAGCTTAGCGAGTCTCCTCACAGATACGCAGTATTTT.